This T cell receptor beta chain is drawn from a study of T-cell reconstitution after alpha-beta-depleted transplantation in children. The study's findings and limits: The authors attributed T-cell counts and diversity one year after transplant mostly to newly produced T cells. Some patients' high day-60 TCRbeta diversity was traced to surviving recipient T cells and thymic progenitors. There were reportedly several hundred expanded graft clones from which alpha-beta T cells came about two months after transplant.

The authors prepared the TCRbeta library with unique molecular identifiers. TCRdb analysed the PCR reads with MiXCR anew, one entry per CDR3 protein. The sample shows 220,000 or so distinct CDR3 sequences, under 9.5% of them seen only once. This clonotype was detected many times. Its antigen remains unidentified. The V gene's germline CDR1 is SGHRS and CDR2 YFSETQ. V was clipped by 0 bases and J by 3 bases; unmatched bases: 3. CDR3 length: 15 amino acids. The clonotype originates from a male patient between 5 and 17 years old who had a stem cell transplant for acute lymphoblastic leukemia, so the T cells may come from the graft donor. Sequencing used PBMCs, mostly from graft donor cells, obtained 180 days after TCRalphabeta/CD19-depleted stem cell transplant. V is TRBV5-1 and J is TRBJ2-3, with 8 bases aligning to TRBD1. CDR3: CASSLEGQVTDTQYF. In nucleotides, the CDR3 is TGCGCCAGCAGCTTGGAGGGACAGGTAACAGATACGCAGTATTTT.